The T cell receptor beta chain described here comes from a study of shared T cell receptors in the human thymus. A note on this clone: One end of the junction varies from germline; a read error may be responsible.

Method: immunoSEQ multiplex PCR; TCRdb's copy keeps in-frame clones and lacks some. The sample yields hundreds of thousands of clones, 70% to 90% seen once. The CDR3 runs 18 residues. The germline V gene encodes CDR1 LGHNA and CDR2 YSLEER. These data were likewise used in another study, on human thymus T cells. That paper notes: Thymic resections from corrective heart surgery supplied the tissue. Within thymic and blood repertoires, V and J gene usage appeared to be biased. The related literature has documented a marked overlap of thymic repertoires among unrelated individuals.

This clonotype originated in a boy younger than two with a congenital heart defect. Sequenced: thymocytes. This chain connects TRBV4-3 to TRBJ2-2; D possibly corresponds to TRBD2 (6 bases). The chain's CDR3 is CASSPNKTRGRNPGELFF. The CDR3, as DNA: TGCGCCAGCAGCCCAAACAAGACCCGAGGGAGGAACCCCGGGGAGCTGTTTTTT.